There are many counts of the clone carrying this T cell receptor (beta chain). The data were taken from a study of molecular identifiers for immune sequencing clone quantification. TCRdb re-called the PCR reads through MiXCR, storing one row per CDR3 protein. The table lists about 640,000 distinct CDR3 sequences, 15% to 20% of them singletons. The CDR3 is made up of 12 amino acids. From germline, CDR1 is SGHRS and CDR2 YFSETQ. V lost 9 bases, J lost 8 bases, and 9 bases stayed unmatched. This receptor was taken from a human donor in good health. Some libraries in this study had Jurkat cell RNA spiked in. Source material: naive CD8+ T cells from blood, with Jurkat cell RNA spiked in. Subset defined: FACS-sorted CD8+CD4-CCR7+CD45RA+ naive T cells. This sequence joins TRBV5-1 and TRBJ1-2, with 8 bases lining up with TRBD1. The CDR3 reads CAILGQGGGYTF. Written as DNA, the CDR3 is TGCGCCATCCTAGGACAGGGAGGAGGCTACACCTTC.